This TCR beta chain appears in the sequencing data of a study of post-analysis software for immune sequencing data. Study findings and constraints: Five or six TRBV segments, TRBV5-6, TRBV5-1 and TRBV20-1 among them, were found more frequent in patients than controls.

Comment on this clonotype: The antigen remains unidentified.

The CDR3 spans 13 residues. The V end was cut by 0 bases, the J end by 15 bases, with 15 bases between. Per the germline V gene, CDR1 is SNHLY and CDR2 is FYNNEI. Prepared TCR beta cDNA libraries contained unique molecular identifiers. From the PCR reads, TCRdb called clonotypes with MiXCR, one entry per CDR3 protein. The sample has 650,000 to 850,000 distinct CDR3 sequences; around 46% are singletons. The material sequenced was blood. This sequence was found in a girl aged 10 to 17 with multiple sclerosis. The chain recombines TRBV2 with TRBJ2-4; D uncertain. The CDR3 coding sequence is TGTGCCAGCAGTGAAGCAGGTCCGGCTGCTCCGTACTTC. Its translation: CASSEAGPAAPYF.